Following are 20 T cell receptor beta chains from one sample sequenced in a study of blood T cells in healthy people across ages. Combining a sample-barcoded 5' primer with a J-beta primer mix, a second PCR ran for roughly 7 to 11 cycles. One entry per CDR3 protein results from TCRdb running MiXCR on the 5' RACE reads. The table lists around 1,000,000 distinct CDR3 sequences, roughly 24% of them singletons. These data also formed part of another study, on T cells of mothers and their children.

Sequenced material: blood. These receptors were obtained from a girl aged 2-10 years in good health.

For this clonotype: The junction departs from germline at one end; a sequencing error may be responsible. The chain is built from TRBV28 and TRBJ2-5, with D hard to call. The J call may be in error: the DNA end matches TRBJ2-1 better. The CDR3 is 13 residues long. The V gene's germline CDR1 is MDHEN and CDR2 SYDVKM. The CDR3 is CASSPPGYKEQFF. CDR3 nucleotide sequence: TGTGCCAGCAGTCCGCCAGGTTACAAGGAGCAGTTCTTC.

The V call is TRBV2, the J call TRBJ2-1, with a possible D match to TRBD2 (6 bases). Germline V CDR1 and CDR2: SNHLY, FYNNEI. Trimming cost V 7 bases and J 7 bases, with 14 bases left between them. The CDR3 covers 13 residues. The CDR3 loop is CASKTGAMNEQFF. The CDR3 DNA sequence: TGTGCCAGCAAGACGGGAGCGATGAATGAGCAGTTCTTC.

This clonotype has just a few counts. Here the CDR3 reads CASSPPGLDFEQYF. The CDR3, as DNA: TGTGCCAGCAGCCCACCGGGACTAGATTTCGAGCAGTACTTC. The chain combines TRBV3-1 with TRBJ2-7; TRBD2 agrees at 8 bases. The CDR3 contains 14 residues. In germline, CDR1 is LGHDT, CDR2 YNNKEL (reference sequence). The V and J ends lost 4 bases and 6 bases, in that order; junction bases with no gene match: 8.

This clonotype came up a few times. V gene TRBV20-1 combines with J gene TRBJ2-3; 9 nucleotides line up with TRBD2. V lost 3 bases, J lost 5 bases, and 6 bases stayed unmatched. The CDR3 loop spans 14 amino acids. Germline assignment: CDR1 DFQATT and CDR2 SNEGSKA (reference sequence). The CDR3 region is CSARVAGVRDTQYF. The CDR3 nucleotides are TGCAGTGCTAGGGTAGCGGGGGTCCGAGATACGCAGTATTTT.

The chain uses TRBV20-1 and TRBJ2-5; unclear D gene. The better agreement between TRBJ2-1 and the DNA end casts doubt on the J call. The CDR3 totals 13 residues. Germline CDR1 is DFQATT and CDR2 is SNEGSKA (reference sequence). Here the CDR3 DNA reads TGCAGTGCCCAAACTTGGCCCGGCAATGAGCAGTTCTTC. This gives the protein CSAQTWPGNEQFF.

This clonotype was seen only a few times. The chain couples TRBV28 to TRBJ2-4; tentative D call: TRBD1 (6 bases). The CDR3 is 16 amino acids. The V and J ends lost 2 bases and 3 bases respectively, with 14 bases between them. CDR1 is MDHEN, CDR2 SYDVKM, per germline. The CDR3 loop is CASSLGVTGNKNIQYF. CDR3 nucleotides: TGTGCCAGCAGTTTAGGAGTTACAGGGAACAAAAACATTCAGTACTTC. Together with reference TRBV28 and TRBJ2-4, the CDR3 gives the full variable domain: DVKVTQSSRYLVKRTGEKVFLECVQDMDHENMFWYRQDPGLGLRLIYFSYDVKMKEKGDIPEGYSVSREKKERFSLILESASTNQTSMYLCASSLGVTGNKNIQYFGAGTRLSVL.

The sample holds a few counts of this clonotype. The V call is TRBV27, the J call TRBJ2-3, with D tentatively TRBD2 (5 bases). Trimming pared 5 bases from V and 5 bases from J, leaving 26 bases between. From germline, CDR1 is MNHEY and CDR2 SMNVEV (reference sequence). CDR3 size: 18 residues. CDR3 DNA: TGTGCCAGCAGTCCACCGGGCGGGCCGGGTCCCACGGGAGATACGCAGTATTTT. Residues: CASSPPGGPGPTGDTQYF.

The chain employs TRBV9 and TRBJ2-6; possibly TRBD2 for D (5 bases). This CDR3 has 17 amino acids. CDR1 is SGDLS, CDR2 YYNGEE, per germline. Trimming pared 4 bases from V and 0 bases from J, leaving 14 bases between. The CDR3 bases are TGTGCCAGCAGCCCTTACGGGGATCTCTCTGGGGCCAACGTCCTGACTTTC. As protein: CASSPYGDLSGANVLTF.

For the CDR3, the DNA is TGTGCCAGCAGTTTATTGGGGGGAAGGGAAGTGCAGTTCTTC. This encodes CASSLLGGREVQFF. This chain joins TRBV12-3 or TRBV12-4 and TRBJ2-1; the D gene is possibly TRBD2 (6 bases). This CDR3 contains 14 residues. The V end was cut by 2 bases, the J end by 12 bases, with 17 bases between.

This clonotype was recorded once. V is TRBV20-1 and J is TRBJ2-1, with TRBD2 matching 10 bases. With 6 bases clipped from V and 4 bases from J, the junction kept 6 bases outside the gene matches. Germline CDR1 is DFQATT and CDR2 is SNEGSKA (reference sequence). The CDR3 contains 14 residues. The DNA for the CDR3 is TGCAGTGCGCCGCCTAGCGGGGGATACAATGAGCAGTTCTTC. Protein: CSAPPSGGYNEQFF.

This clonotype was found many times. The rearrangement links TRBV5-1 to TRBJ2-5; no reliable D call. V gave up 0 bases and J gave up 1 base, with 7 bases separating them. This CDR3 comprises 14 residues. Germline V gives CDR1 SGHRS, CDR2 YFSETQ. This CDR3 reads CASSLGRGQETQYF. The CDR3 nucleotides are TGCGCCAGCAGCTTGGGGCGCGGCCAAGAGACCCAGTACTTC. Complete variable domain (other parts from reference TRBV5-1 and TRBJ2-5): KAGVTQTPRYLIKTRGQQVTLSCSPISGHRSVSWYQQTPGQGLQFLFEYFSETQRNKGNFPGRFSGRQFSNSRSEMNVSTLELGDSALYLCASSLGRGQETQYFGPGTRLLVL.

This rearrangement joins TRBV27 to TRBJ1-1, with D hard to call. V dropped 8 bases and J dropped 1 base, with 11 bases sitting between them. This CDR3 spans 13 amino acids. CDR1 is MNHEY, CDR2 SMNVEV, per germline (reference sequence). CDR3 region: CASGSEGNTEAFF. In nucleotides, the CDR3 is TGTGCCAGCGGGTCGGAGGGGAACACTGAAGCTTTCTTT.

The chain links TRBV12-3 or TRBV12-4 to TRBJ2-5; TRBD1 agrees at 8 bases. The CDR3 covers 13 residues. After removal of 3 bases from V and 11 bases from J, the junction contained 8 bases not matched to a gene. CDR3 residues: CASSFDRGDEQYF. The CDR3 DNA is TGTGCCAGCAGTTTTGACAGGGGCGATGAGCAGTACTTC.

Only a few counts were recorded for this clonotype. CDR3 sequence: CSVGDGDYEQYF. The CDR3 region has the DNA TGCAGCGTCGGGGACGGGGACTACGAGCAGTACTTC. The chain recombines TRBV29-1 with TRBJ2-7; TRBD1 or TRBD2 may be the D gene (5 bases each). Per the germline V gene, CDR1 is SQVTM and CDR2 is ANQGSEA. V was pared by 6 bases and J by 3 bases, with 12 bases between. This CDR3 is 12 amino acids long.

This clonotype showed up just a few times. The rearrangement joins TRBV28 to TRBJ2-1, with D unclear. Near its end, the DNA agrees better with TRBJ2-7, so the J call may be wrong. The CDR3 consists of 12 residues. Germline values: CDR1 MDHEN, CDR2 SYDVKM. CDR3 DNA sequence: TGTGCCAGCAGCCCTAAACGCACTGAGCAGTACTTC. This codes for CASSPKRTEQYF.

This clonotype appeared a few times. The chain carries TRBV29-1 and TRBJ2-7; 8 bases agree with TRBD1. This CDR3 contains 14 residues. The germline gives CDR1 SQVTM, CDR2 ANQGSEA. V dropped 4 bases and J dropped 5; count of bases not matched to a gene: 10. The CDR3 bases are TGCAGCGTTGGTCCCGCGACAGGGGTGCACGAGCAGTACTTC. It is translated as CSVGPATGVHEQYF.

This clonotype was detected a few times. This chain joins TRBV4-2 and TRBJ2-5; a possible D gene is TRBD2 (6 bases). This CDR3 contains 15 residues. The V gene's germline CDR1 is LGHNA and CDR2 YNFKEQ. Trimming pared 5 bases from V and 5 bases from J, leaving 18 bases between. The CDR3 loop is CASSGRLEVWETQYF. Here the CDR3 DNA reads TGTGCCAGCAGCGGACGACTAGAAGTTTGGGAGACCCAGTACTTC.

This clonotype has just one count. The CDR3 loop is CASSGTQGFGDTQYF. Written as DNA, the CDR3 is TGTGCCAGCAGTGGGACCCAGGGTTTCGGAGATACGCAGTATTTT. This rearrangement joins TRBV6-1 to TRBJ2-3; D may be TRBD1 (5 bases). The CDR3 has 15 amino acids. Trimming shortened V by 4 bases and J by 5 bases, and 16 bases separated the two germline ends. Germline V lookup: CDR1 MNHNS, CDR2 SASEGT.

The sample holds a few counts of this clonotype. The chain has TRBV27 and TRBJ1-1; TRBD1 matches 7 bases. Looked up from germline, CDR1 is MNHEY and CDR2 is SMNVEV (reference sequence). The ends lost 2 bases at V and 9 bases at J; junction bases unmatched: 9. CDR3 size: 14 residues. The CDR3 spells CASSLGTVSPQAFF. CDR3 DNA sequence: TGTGCCAGCAGTTTAGGGACAGTGAGCCCCCAAGCTTTCTTT.

A few counts support this clonotype. The chain carries TRBV10-3 and TRBJ2-7; 9 bases map to TRBD1. This CDR3 has 14 amino acids. The junction had 4 bases not matched to a gene; V was cut back by 5 bases and J by 2 bases. Germline loops: CDR1 ENHRY, CDR2 SYGVKD. The CDR3 nucleotides read TGTGCCATCAGTCCCAGGACAGGGGCCTACGAGCAGTACTTC. This sequence encodes CAISPRTGAYEQYF.